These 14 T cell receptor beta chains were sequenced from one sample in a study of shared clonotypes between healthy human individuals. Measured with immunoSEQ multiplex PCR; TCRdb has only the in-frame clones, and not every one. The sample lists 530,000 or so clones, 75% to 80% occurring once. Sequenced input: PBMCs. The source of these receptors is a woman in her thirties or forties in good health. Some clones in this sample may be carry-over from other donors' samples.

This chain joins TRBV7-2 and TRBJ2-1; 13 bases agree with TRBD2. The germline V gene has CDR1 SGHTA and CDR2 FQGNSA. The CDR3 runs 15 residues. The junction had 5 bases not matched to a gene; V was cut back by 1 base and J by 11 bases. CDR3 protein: CASSLEGLAGTQQFF. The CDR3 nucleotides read TGTGCCAGCAGCTTAGAGGGACTAGCGGGAACCCAGCAGTTCTTC.

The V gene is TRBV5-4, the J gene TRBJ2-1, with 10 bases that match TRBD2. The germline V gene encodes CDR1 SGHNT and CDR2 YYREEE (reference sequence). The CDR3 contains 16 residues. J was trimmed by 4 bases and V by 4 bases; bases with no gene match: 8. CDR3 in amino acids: CASSHMGLAHYNEQFF. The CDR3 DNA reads TGTGCCAGCAGCCATATGGGACTAGCGCATTACAATGAGCAGTTCTTC.

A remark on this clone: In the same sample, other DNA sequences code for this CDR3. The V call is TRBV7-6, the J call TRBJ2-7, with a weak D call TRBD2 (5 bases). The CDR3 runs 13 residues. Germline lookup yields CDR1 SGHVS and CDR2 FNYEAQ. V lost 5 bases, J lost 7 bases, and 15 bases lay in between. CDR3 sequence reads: CASSPGGGFEQYF. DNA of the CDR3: TGTGCCAGCAGCCCAGGAGGCGGGTTTGAGCAGTACTTC.

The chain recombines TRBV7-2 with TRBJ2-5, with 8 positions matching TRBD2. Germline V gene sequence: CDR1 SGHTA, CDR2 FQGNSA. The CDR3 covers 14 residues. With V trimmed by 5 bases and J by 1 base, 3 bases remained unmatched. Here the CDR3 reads CASSRTSGQETQYF. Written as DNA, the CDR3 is TGTGCCAGCAGCCGAACTAGCGGCCAAGAGACCCAGTACTTC.

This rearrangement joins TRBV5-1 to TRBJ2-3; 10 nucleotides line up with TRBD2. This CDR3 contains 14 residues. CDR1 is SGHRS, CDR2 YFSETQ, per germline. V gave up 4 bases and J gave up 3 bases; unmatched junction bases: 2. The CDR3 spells CASSTAGGTDTQYF. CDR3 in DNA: TGCGCCAGCAGCACAGCGGGAGGGACAGATACGCAGTATTTT. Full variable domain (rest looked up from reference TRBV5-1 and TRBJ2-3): KAGVTQTPRYLIKTRGQQVTLSCSPISGHRSVSWYQQTPGQGLQFLFEYFSETQRNKGNFPGRFSGRQFSNSRSEMNVSTLELGDSALYLCASSTAGGTDTQYFGPGTRLTVL.

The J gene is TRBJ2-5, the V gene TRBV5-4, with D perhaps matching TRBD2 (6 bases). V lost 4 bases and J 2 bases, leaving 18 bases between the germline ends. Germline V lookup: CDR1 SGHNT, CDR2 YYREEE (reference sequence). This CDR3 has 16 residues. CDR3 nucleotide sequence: TGTGCCAGCAGCCCCTTTGGGCGGGGCAGACAAGAGACCCAGTACTTC. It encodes CASSPFGRGRQETQYF.

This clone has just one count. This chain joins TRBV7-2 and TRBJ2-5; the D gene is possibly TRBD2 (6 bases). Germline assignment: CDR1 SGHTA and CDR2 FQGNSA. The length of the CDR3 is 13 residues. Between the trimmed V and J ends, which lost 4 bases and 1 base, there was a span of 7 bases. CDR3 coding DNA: TGTGCCAGCAGCTGGGACTTCCAAGAGACCCAGTACTTC. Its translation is CASSWDFQETQYF.

The CDR3 protein is CASSPSGSIYNEQFF. DNA for the CDR3: TGTGCCAGCAGCCCGAGCGGGAGTATATACAATGAGCAGTTCTTC. This chain uses TRBV7-6 with TRBJ2-1, with 8 bases identical to TRBD2. With 5 bases clipped from V and 4 bases from J, the junction kept 7 bases outside the gene matches. Germline CDR1 is SGHVS and CDR2 is FNYEAQ. The CDR3 has 15 residues.

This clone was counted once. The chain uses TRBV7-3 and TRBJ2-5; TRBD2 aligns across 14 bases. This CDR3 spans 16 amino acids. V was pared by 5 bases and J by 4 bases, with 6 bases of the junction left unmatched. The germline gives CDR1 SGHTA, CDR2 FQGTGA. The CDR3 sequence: CASSRGLAGAGETQYF. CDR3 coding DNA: TGTGCCAGCAGCCGGGGACTAGCGGGAGCGGGAGAGACCCAGTACTTC.

The CDR3 bases are TGTGCCACCCTCGGGACAGGGAACTCCTACGAGCAGTACTTC. Encoded protein: CATLGTGNSYEQYF. V is TRBV6-6 and J is TRBJ2-7; TRBD1 matches at 9 bases. This CDR3 is built from 14 residues. The junction had 7 bases not matched to a gene; V was cut back by 10 bases and J by 0 bases. In germline, CDR1 is MNHNY, CDR2 SVGAGI (reference sequence).

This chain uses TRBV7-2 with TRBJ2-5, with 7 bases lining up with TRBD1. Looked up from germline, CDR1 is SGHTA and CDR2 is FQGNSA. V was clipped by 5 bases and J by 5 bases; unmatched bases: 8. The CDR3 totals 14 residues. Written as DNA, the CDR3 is TGTGCCAGCAGCACACCAGGGGGTGTCGAGACCCAGTACTTC. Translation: CASSTPGGVETQYF.

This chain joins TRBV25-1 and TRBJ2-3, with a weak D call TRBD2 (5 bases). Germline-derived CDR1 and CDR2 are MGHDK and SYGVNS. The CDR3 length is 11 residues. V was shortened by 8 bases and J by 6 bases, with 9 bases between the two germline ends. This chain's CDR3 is CASGIADTQYF. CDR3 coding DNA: TGTGCCAGCGGAATAGCGGATACGCAGTATTTT. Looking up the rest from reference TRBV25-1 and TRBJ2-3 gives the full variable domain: EADIYQTPRYLVIGTGKKITLECSQTMGHDKMYWYQQDPGMELHLIHYSYGVNSTEKGDLSSESTVSRIRTEHFPLTLESARPSHTSQYLCASGIADTQYFGPGTRLTVL.

CDR3 region: CASSAGTGDSPLHF. CDR3 in DNA: TGTGCCAGCAGCGCCGGGACAGGAGATTCACCCCTCCACTTT. The chain links TRBV2 to TRBJ1-6, with 8 bases lining up with TRBD1. V was clipped by 6 bases and J by 8 bases; unmatched bases: 6. From germline, CDR1 is SNHLY and CDR2 FYNNEI. This CDR3 has 14 amino acids.

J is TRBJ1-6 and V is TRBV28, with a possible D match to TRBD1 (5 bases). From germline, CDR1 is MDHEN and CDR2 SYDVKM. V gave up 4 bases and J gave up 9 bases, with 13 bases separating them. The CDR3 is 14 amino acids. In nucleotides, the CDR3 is TGTGCCAGCAGTTCCGCTCAGGGAATTTCACCCCTCCACTTT. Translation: CASSSAQGISPLHF.